This T cell receptor beta chain originates from a study of shared clonotypes between healthy human individuals. Details on this clone: Its specificity is not known. At one of its ends the junction is not consistent with the germline gene, which may arise from a read error.

Study-wide points: Few donors limited the genetic and exposure-history diversity represented.

The CDR3 contains 13 residues. Germline V gene data show CDR1 as SSHAT and CDR2 as FNYEAQ (reference sequence). Several immunoSEQ plates held equal portions of the genomic DNA taken from each subset. It was on ten immunoSEQ deep assay plates that unsorted PBMC DNA was sequenced. TCRdb's copy holds only in-frame clones and misses some; the assay was immunoSEQ multiplex PCR. The sample lists hundreds of thousands of clones, roughly three quarters occurring once. The chain combines TRBV7-7 with TRBJ2-3; 7 bases align to TRBD2. Input material: PBMCs. The receptor was derived from a woman aged 40 to 50 in good health. Some clones in this sample may be carry-over from other donors' samples. DNA of the CDR3: TGTGCTAGCAGCGGGGACCGAGGTGCTACGCAGTATTTT. This translates into CASSGDRGATQYF.